Following are 4 T cell receptor beta chains from one sample sequenced in a study of CD4 T cells in relation to SARS-CoV-2 and coronaviruses (dated by TCRdb to the early 2020s). Library method: the immunoSEQ multiplex PCR assay. This immuneACCESS table, as held by TCRdb, lists in-frame sequences with V and J called but not all clones. Of the missing ones, under half trace to an unresolved V gene in checked studies; the others have no known cause. This sample lists 30,000 to 45,000 clones; around nine tenths were detected once. The ten largest clones represent about a tenth of the sample. The sample taken for sequencing was memory CD4+ T cells from PBMCs. Reading the label with the study, this specimen's cell subset or site is: memory (non-naive) CD4+ T cells. The receptors here all came from an adult with COVID-19.

The V and J genes are TRBV7-9 and TRBJ2-3; the match to TRBD2 covers 15 bases. Germline V CDR1 and CDR2: SEHNR, FQNEAQ (reference sequence). This CDR3 has 18 amino acids. V trimming: 0 bases; J trimming: 5 bases; junction bases outside the gene matches: 6. CDR3 bases: TGTGCCAGCAGCTTAGCGCTCGGACTAGCGGGGGGGGGAGATACGCAGTATTTT. Translation: CASSLALGLAGGGDTQYF.

This rearrangement joins TRBV2 to TRBJ1-3, with 7 bases matching TRBD1. The CDR3 is 15 amino acids. J lost 10 bases, V lost 0 bases, and 9 bases had no gene match. Germline loops: CDR1 SNHLY, CDR2 FYNNEI. This chain's CDR3 is CASSEARGQFGTIYF. DNA for the CDR3: TGTGCCAGCAGTGAAGCGAGGGGACAGTTCGGAACCATATATTTT.

This clone appeared a single time. The rearrangement joins TRBV5-3 to TRBJ1-5, with 8 bases matching TRBD1. Being an ORF, TRBV5-3 has a function that is uncertain. V dropped 4 bases and J dropped 6; count of bases not matched to a gene: 21. The CDR3 length is 19 residues. DNA of the CDR3: TGTGCCAGAAGCCAAGCGGACAGGGAGAAAAGGTGGTGGGGTCAGCCCCAGCATTTT. This gives the protein CARSQADREKRWWGQPQHF.

A few counts support this clone. The J gene is TRBJ2-1, the V gene TRBV24-1; D unclear. This CDR3 has 14 amino acids. V was trimmed by 1 base and J by 4 bases, leaving 7 bases between them. Germline CDR1 KGHDR, CDR2 SFDVKD. The CDR3 DNA reads TGTGCCACCAGTGATTTCTCAGGTTACAATGAGCAGTTCTTC. Translation: CATSDFSGYNEQFF.